This passage covers 11 T cell receptor beta chains from one sample sequenced in a study of blood T cell repertoires in COVID-19. The protocol was immunoSEQ multiplex PCR, while the TCRdb copy is restricted to in-frame clones and leaves out a portion. Seen here are over 150,000 clones, 70% to 90% observed once, and the top ten hold 2.5% to 3%. Sample: peripheral blood. The receptors derive from a woman over 75 with COVID-19, enrolled during active disease.

CDR3 nucleotides: TGTGCCAGCAGCGGAGACACCTACAATGAGCAGTTCTTC. It specifies CASSGDTYNEQFF. The rearrangement uses TRBV9 and TRBJ2-1, with unresolved D. This CDR3 region has 13 residues. CDR1 and CDR2 (germline): SGDLS, YYNGEE. With 3 bases removed from V and 2 bases from J, the gap between germline ends came to 6 bases.

The V and J genes are TRBV28 and TRBJ1-4; D is unresolved. CDR1 is MDHEN, CDR2 SYDVKM, per germline. Trimming cost V 5 bases and J 4 bases, with 8 bases left between them. The CDR3 covers 13 residues. CDR3 amino acids: CASSLGLNEKLFF. CDR3 nucleotide sequence: TGTGCCAGCAGTCTAGGCCTTAATGAAAAACTGTTTTTT.

The chain combines TRBV7-3 with TRBJ2-7; 8 positions match TRBD2. Germline V gene sequence: CDR1 SGHTA, CDR2 FQGTGA. There are 14 residues in the CDR3. J was trimmed by 2 bases and V by 1 base; bases with no gene match: 1. The CDR3 nucleotides are TGTGCCAGCAGCTTAAGTAGCGGGACCTACGAGCAGTACTTC. Translated, it gives CASSLSSGTYEQYF.

The J gene is TRBJ1-6, the V gene TRBV14; 8 nucleotides line up with TRBD1. CDR1 is SGHDN and CDR2 is FVKESK in the germline V gene. V was clipped by 3 bases and J by 14 bases; unmatched bases: 3. The length of the CDR3 is 12 residues. DNA for the CDR3: TGTGCCAGCAGCCACGGACAGGGAGCCCTCCACTTT. Translating gives CASSHGQGALHF.

The CDR3 bases are TGCAGCGTTTCGCCCTCGGGGGATGAAAAACTGTTTTTT. Its protein is CSVSPSGDEKLFF. The chain joins TRBV29-1 to TRBJ1-4, with D maybe TRBD1 (5 bases). The CDR3 covers 13 residues. Trimming removed 5 bases at V and 6 bases at J, with 13 bases between. The germline V gene has CDR1 SQVTM and CDR2 ANQGSEA.

This rearrangement joins TRBV3-1 (or the pseudogene TRBV3-2) to TRBJ2-6; 7 nucleotides agree with TRBD2. Germline CDR1 and CDR2: LGHDT and YNNKEL (reference sequence). V lost 4 bases and J lost 2; bases outside the gene matches: 8. The CDR3 contains 17 residues. DNA of the CDR3: TGTGCCAGCAGCCCACGGACCGGACTAGCTGGGGCCAACGTCCTGACTTTC. Its protein is CASSPRTGLAGANVLTF.

V usage is TRBV4-1 and J usage is TRBJ2-7; possible D gene TRBD1, 6 bases. Trimming removed 0 bases at V and 7 bases at J, with 16 bases between. Germline V gene data show CDR1 as MGHRA and CDR2 as YSYEKL. The CDR3 totals 15 residues. Here the CDR3 reads CASSQDGDRNMEQYF. The CDR3 DNA sequence: TGCGCCAGCAGCCAAGATGGAGACAGGAATATGGAGCAGTACTTC.

This chain links TRBV19 with TRBJ1-2; 10 bases align to TRBD1. The junction had 6 bases not matched to a gene; V was cut back by 6 bases and J by 5 bases. The CDR3 extends over 14 amino acids. Germline V gene sequence: CDR1 LNHDA, CDR2 SQIVND (reference sequence). CDR3 loop: CASSPGQGPYGYTF. CDR3 DNA: TGTGCCAGTAGCCCGGGACAGGGGCCGTATGGCTACACCTTC.

This chain connects TRBV14 to TRBJ2-3; 7 bases line up with TRBD1. Per the germline V gene, CDR1 is SGHDN and CDR2 is FVKESK. J was trimmed by 2 bases and V by 3 bases; bases with no gene match: 2. This CDR3 is 14 amino acids long. The CDR3 here is CASSQGQITDTQYF. In nucleotides, the CDR3 is TGTGCCAGCAGCCAGGGACAGATCACAGATACGCAGTATTTT. The variable domain in full, completed from reference TRBV14 and TRBJ2-3, reads EAGVTQFPSHSVIEKGQTVTLRCDPISGHDNLYWYRRVMGKEIKFLLHFVKESKQDESGMPNNRFLAERTGGTYSTLKVQPAELEDSGVYFCASSQGQITDTQYFGPGTRLTVL.

The gene calls are TRBV9 and TRBJ2-1, with a possible D match to TRBD2 (6 bases). Deletions cut 0 bases from V and 8 bases from J, with 15 bases between. This CDR3 is 15 amino acids long. Germline CDR1 reads SGDLS; CDR2 reads YYNGEE. The chain's CDR3 is CASSVGNPSGDEQFF. The CDR3 region has the DNA TGTGCCAGCAGCGTAGGTAACCCCTCGGGGGATGAGCAGTTCTTC.

The V and J genes are TRBV3-1 (or the pseudogene TRBV3-2) and TRBJ2-7, with 9 bases matching TRBD1. Germline V CDR1 and CDR2: LGHDT, YNNKEL (reference sequence). This CDR3 is 16 amino acids long. V lost 6 bases to trimming and J lost 3 bases; unmatched junction nucleotides: 12. The CDR3 here is CASRGGQGKKNYEQYF. The CDR3, as DNA: TGTGCCAGCAGAGGAGGACAGGGGAAAAAAAACTACGAGCAGTACTTC.